The clone carrying this T cell receptor (beta chain) was found a few times. These data originate in a study of chemoradiotherapy in HPV16-positive cancers. Germline-derived CDR1 and CDR2 are SGHVS and FQNEAQ. Trimming shortened V by 0 bases and J by 0 bases, and 6 bases separated the two germline ends. The CDR3 loop spans 15 amino acids. Sequencing used immunoSEQ multiplex PCR; TCRdb keeps in-frame clones, though not all of them. The table has about 14,000 clones, roughly 87% seen once; the top ten hold about 4.5%. The chain has TRBV7-8 and TRBJ1-3; D remains ambiguous. Sequenced here: tumor tissue, sampled from a patient who underwent chemoradiotherapy. The TCR originated in a human donor with HPV-associated anogenital cancer. CDR3 amino acids: CASSLATDSGNTIYF. DNA of the CDR3: TGTGCCAGCAGCTTAGCGACGGACTCTGGAAACACCATATATTTT.